This TCR beta chain was sequenced for a study of shared clonotypes between healthy human individuals (dated by TCRdb to the early 2020s). Background for the entire study: A few men and two women, aged 18 to 49 years, made up the cohort. Per donor, three plates each were used for CD4 naive and CD4 memory, two for CD8 naive, and one for CD8 memory. The study deeply sequenced blood TCR repertoires of about 5 healthy adults to estimate repertoire size and the extent of clonotype sharing between individuals. Libraries were prepared and TCR repertoires were sequenced by different laboratories using diverse techniques, in order to increase sequencing depth and limit assay-specific biases. Between about 0.8 and 8.9 billion PBMCs per donor were obtained by leukapheresis.

This clone occurred once. The antigen it binds to is not known. Qualities for individual bases were not recorded, and no much larger clone is one base off. TCR CDR3 regions were amplified from genomic DNA by multiplex PCR using the deep immunoSEQ assay. For each cell subset, the extracted genomic DNA was distributed evenly across all wells of several immunoSEQ 96-well plates, and each plate served as one replicate. Each replicate PCR for sorted subsets received about 0.2 ug genomic DNA, equal to roughly 30,000 T cell genomes. Purified libraries were measured with a Qubit 3.0 fluorometer, size-checked on a Bioanalyzer 2100, and measured again with the KAPA Library Quantification kit. Every immunoSEQ 96-well plate was sequenced on a separate single-read 150-cycle Illumina NextSeq 550 flow cell. On the authors' methods: Because the immunoSEQ output held only junctional sequences and lacked quality scores, the filtering could not match the filtering applied to full-length reads. To assign V/J genes and CDR3, sequences were annotated against IMGT germline references using PyIR, a Python wrapper for IgBLAST v1.9. Reads with weak V/J assignments (E-value above 1e-6), missing CDR3, stop codons, out-of-frame junctions, or ambiguous translated residues were removed. V3J clonotypes were defined as sequences sharing the same inferred V gene, J gene, and CDR3 amino acid sequence. Percentage overlap between repertoires was calculated by dividing the number of shared unique clonotypes by the size of the smaller repertoire. RTK rarefaction, the Chao1 estimator, and Recon v2.1 estimates of unobserved clonotypes were used to assess repertoire richness. Generation probabilities were computed with OLGA for all TCRbeta clonotypes obtained by the gDNA method from a handful of donors. In its TCRdb copy, this immuneACCESS table keeps in-frame sequences only and misses some clones. Where compared with another copy, unresolved V genes explain less than half of these, and the others have no known cause. V and J calls and clone size are as listed in that table; D and trimming were resolved from the DNA. The sample table lists around 2.3 million clones, approximately 94% of them with a count of one. The top ten clonotypes cover over 0.1% of the sample.

Overall study outcomes, separate from this receptor: Based on pairwise subsampling, the degree of clonotype sharing among donors was expected to be affected by sequencing depth. Naive subsets generally had larger estimated clonotype richness than memory subsets did. Incomplete sequencing was indicated by rarefaction of sorted-subset datasets, despite the large sequencing depth. Sharing across four donors was observed for 4.5% to 6.5% of naive CD4, around 3.5% of naive CD8, over 2% of memory CD4, and about 0.4% of memory CD8 clonotypes. Because the study included only a small number of donors, the genetic and exposure-history diversity represented was limited. Clonotypes shared by all four sorted-subset donors showed higher generation probabilities than non-shared clonotypes. Sampling was limited to blood, and TCR repertoires in tissue likely differ from TCR repertoires in blood.

Donors were healthy HIV-negative adults with no recently reported acute infections or vaccinations. Every donor was a Caucasian adult residing in Nashville, Tennessee, USA. CD4+ T cells were enriched through magnetic negative selection, after which naive cells were positively selected on CD45RA and the remaining negative fraction served as the memory subset. Blood was obtained by leukapheresis, after which PBMCs were separated by Ficoll-Histopaque density gradient centrifugation and cryopreserved in liquid nitrogen vapor phase. Analytical flow cytometry was used to check the purity and quantity of every magnetically sorted T cell population. Each sorted fraction had its genomic DNA isolated and then quantified by UV absorbance on a Nanodrop 2000c. The CDR3 measures 14 amino acids from cysteine to phenylalanine. The DNA shown is the 42-base CDR3, in frame from base 1. Taken from the germline V gene (reference sequence), the CDR1 and CDR2 loops are GTSNPN and SVGIG. V sheds 6 bases and J sheds 4 bases, leaving 15 bases between their ends.

The material sequenced was naive CD4+ T cells sorted from blood. Reading the label with the study, this specimen's cell subset or site is: CD45RA+ positively selected. This receptor was identified in a man aged 18 to 30 in good health. The sequence joins TRBV30 to TRBJ2-2; perhaps TRBD2 is the D gene, with 7 bases matching. Read as DNA, the sequence is TGTGCCTGCCGGGGGGCTGTCAGCACCGGGGAGCTGTTTTTT. Its amino acids are CACRGAVSTGELFF.